This T cell receptor beta chain is from a study of Ad26.COV2.S vaccination and SARS-CoV-2 variants. Study summary: Ad26.COV2.S shots went into the muscle once or twice, 56 days apart.

The CDR3 is 16 amino acids. Germline-derived CDR1 and CDR2 are LGHNA and YNFKEQ. V lost 1 base, J lost 6 bases, and 7 bases stayed unmatched. The treatment here: around 19 received Ad26.COV2.S at low or high dose, single or two shots; roughly 5 received placebo; per-sample allocation not given. The samples were gathered on day 63 after the first injection of vaccine or placebo. Assay used: immunoSEQ multiplex PCR; TCRdb lists only in-frame clones, some missing. The repertoire holds hundreds of thousands of clones, with 75% to 95% as singletons. The sequencing here drew on peripheral blood, taken in a trial of Ad26.COV2.S vaccine versus placebo. This receptor was identified in a person aged 18-60 years who received the Ad26.COV2.S COVID-19 vaccine or a placebo. The chain has TRBV4-2 and TRBJ2-1; 9 bases are shared with TRBD2. CDR3 sequence (DNA): TGTGCCAGCAGCCAAGTTAACGGACTAGCGTCCAATGAGCAGTTCTTC. It codes for CASSQVNGLASNEQFF.